This T cell receptor beta chain was captured by sequencing in a study of neoadjuvant nivolumab and ipilimumab in lung cancer. Overall study results and limits: From pretherapy to surgery, tumor richness and clonality rose with dual therapy. Pretherapy blood TCR richness correlated positively with resected tumor richness. TCR receptors were sequenced in few samples. TCR richness and clonality were higher in tumors than adjacent uninvolved lung.

Points on this clone: The target antigen is unknown.

Germline values: CDR1 SEHNR, CDR2 FQNEAQ (reference sequence). The length of the CDR3 is 13 residues. Trimming took 6 bases from V and 5 from J; bases not matched to a gene: 5. Clones were read by immunoSEQ multiplex PCR, and TCRdb kept only the in-frame ones, dropping some. The sample has 7,500 to 10,000 clones; about four fifths are singletons. Sequenced here: peripheral blood, sampled before neoadjuvant nivolumab, alone or with ipilimumab. This chain joins TRBV7-9 and TRBJ1-2; TRBD1 matches 8 bases. The sequence came from an adult with non-small cell lung cancer. CDR3 sequence (DNA): TGTGCCAGCAGTCGGACAGGGTCATATGGCTACACCTTC. This codes for CASSRTGSYGYTF.